The entry below gives a single T cell receptor beta chain sequence along with its context. This specimen includes other DNA sequences encoding the same CDR3. The data belong to a study of cytomegalovirus exposure and HLA in healthy donors. Using immunoSEQ multiplex PCR, the repertoire was profiled, and TCRdb retains in-frame clones only, with some absent. The sample has approximately 53,000 clones; about 90% are singletons. Germline V gene lookup returns CDR1 MNHEY and CDR2 SMNVEV (reference sequence). The junction had 0 bases not matched to a gene; V was cut back by 2 bases and J by 3 bases. The CDR3 totals 14 residues.

This clonotype was obtained from a man aged 18-30 years in good health and CMV-seronegative. The sequenced sample was PBMCs. V and J are TRBV27 and TRBJ2-7; 11 bases are a match to TRBD2. The CDR3 DNA is TGTGCCAGCAGTTTAGGACTAGCGGGCTACGAGCAGTACTTC. Residues: CASSLGLAGYEQYF.